A selection of T cell receptor beta chains follows, all from one sample in a study of T cell responses to AZD1222 COVID-19 vaccine. The protocol was immunoSEQ multiplex PCR, while the TCRdb copy is restricted to in-frame clones and leaves out a portion. This table holds 90,000 to 120,000 clones, over 80% found once. This specimen consisted of peripheral blood, obtained 28 days after the second AZD1222 dose. The receptors come from an adult who received the AZD1222 COVID-19 vaccine. Both conserved end residues are part of each CDR3. The order of the fields is D gene, J gene, clone size, V gene, CDR3 protein, CDR3 DNA. D genes are given only for firm matches. Clone size, where shown, is once, few, many, or a class for clones that have expanded.

NA TRBJ2-1 NA TRBV12-3/TRBV12-4 CASSLVRDEQFF TGTGCCAGCAGTTTAGTACGGGATGAGCAGTTCTTC
NA TRBJ1-3 NA TRBV6-5 CASSKGRPTGNTIYF TGTGCCAGCAGTAAGGGACGGCCGACTGGAAACACCATATATTTT
TRBD1 TRBJ2-1 NA TRBV6-5 CASSSFPRDSYNEQFF TGTGCCAGCAGTTCGTTCCCCCGGGACAGTTACAATGAGCAGTTCTTC
TRBD1 TRBJ2-2 NA TRBV5-1 CASSLPGTERPGELFF TGCGCCAGCAGCCTGCCCGGGACAGAGAGACCCGGGGAGCTGTTTTTT
NA TRBJ2-1 NA TRBV4-3 CASSQDMTETRYNEQFF TGCGCCAGCAGCCAGGACATGACCGAGACTCGGTACAATGAGCAGTTCTTC
NA TRBJ2-1 NA TRBV10-3 CASRGASDEQFF TGTGCCTCCAGGGGAGCAAGCGATGAGCAGTTCTTC
NA TRBJ2-1 NA TRBV12-5 CASGRQPGAEGEQFF TGTGCTAGTGGGCGTCAACCGGGGGCGGAAGGTGAGCAGTTCTTC
NA TRBJ1-2 NA TRBV19 CASSGTAGNYGYTF TGTGCCAGTAGTGGGACGGCGGGGAACTATGGCTACACCTTC
NA TRBJ2-5 once TRBV28 CASSLPPKETQYF TGTGCCAGCAGTTTACCCCCCAAAGAGACCCAGTACTTC
NA TRBJ1-2 NA TRBV6-5 CASTPLGVNGYTF TGTGCCAGCACCCCGTTGGGGGTGAATGGCTACACCTTC
NA TRBJ2-2 NA TRBV7-8 CASSLPRVQPGELFF TGTGCCAGCAGCTTACCCCGGGTCCAACCCGGGGAGCTGTTTTTT
TRBD1 TRBJ1-5 NA TRBV23-1 CASSLQDRASNQPQHF TGCGCCAGCAGTCTCCAAGACAGGGCCAGCAATCAGCCCCAGCATTTT
NA TRBJ1-2 few TRBV28 CASSLSENHYGYTF TGTGCCAGCAGTTTATCGGAAAACCACTATGGCTACACCTTC
NA TRBJ2-7 few TRBV18 CASSLGSPIYEQYF TGTGCCAGCTCACTCGGGAGTCCCATCTACGAGCAGTACTTC
TRBD1 TRBJ2-2 NA TRBV7-9 CASSNRQGRGTGELFF TGTGCCAGCAGCAACCGACAGGGTCGAGGCACCGGGGAGCTGTTTTTT
NA TRBJ1-1 NA TRBV30 CAWSVQGYTEAFF TGTGCCTGGAGTGTACAAGGGTACACTGAAGCTTTCTTT
TRBD2 TRBJ2-1 NA TRBV6-5 CASSLAGGALNEQFF TGTGCCAGCAGTTTAGCGGGAGGAGCGCTTAATGAGCAGTTCTTC
TRBD1 TRBJ2-7 NA TRBV4-2 CASSLEGGTGSSYEQYF TGTGCCAGCAGCCTGGAGGGTGGGACAGGGAGCTCCTACGAGCAGTACTTC
TRBD1 TRBJ1-5 few TRBV6-1 CASSENRGSSNQPQHF TGTGCCAGCAGTGAAAACAGGGGGAGCAGCAATCAGCCCCAGCATTTT
TRBD2 TRBJ2-1 NA TRBV30 CAWRVAGAYNEQFF TGTGCCTGGAGAGTAGCGGGAGCCTACAATGAGCAGTTCTTC
NA TRBJ2-7 NA TRBV28 CASSFPGKNYEQYF TGTGCCAGCAGTTTTCCGGGGAAGAACTACGAGCAGTACTTC
NA TRBJ2-7 few TRBV6-2/TRBV6-3 CASSYPNSKGGFTYEQYF TGTGCCAGCAGTTACCCCAATTCGAAGGGGGGATTCACCTACGAGCAGTACTTC